Listed here are 10 T cell receptor beta chains from one sample, sequenced in a study of blood T cell repertoires in COVID-19. Produced via immunoSEQ multiplex PCR; TCRdb's table is partial and in-frame only. The data hold about 40,000 clones, with roughly 73% observed a single time. The sample comprised peripheral blood. The receptor set was obtained from a woman in her seventies with acute or convalescent COVID-19.

This sequence joins TRBV5-4 and TRBJ1-2, with 7 bases lining up with TRBD1. Per germline, CDR1 SGHNT and CDR2 YYREEE (reference sequence). V lost 1 base and J lost 5; bases outside the gene matches: 11. The CDR3 length is 16 residues. The CDR3 coding sequence is TGTGCCAGCAGCTTGCACCGGGACAGCCGCGCGTATGGCTACACCTTC. It specifies CASSLHRDSRAYGYTF.

This chain joins TRBV6-1 and TRBJ1-1; tentative D call: TRBD1 (6 bases). Trimming took 0 bases from V and 5 from J, leaving 10 bases between them. Per germline, CDR1 MNHNS and CDR2 SASEGT. This CDR3 spans 14 amino acids. The CDR3 region has the DNA TGTGCCAGCAGTGAAGCATTGAGGGGGACTGAAGCTTTCTTT. This gives the protein CASSEALRGTEAFF.

The CDR3 reads CARSLAGTQETQYF. The DNA for the CDR3 is TGTGCCAGAAGCTTGGCAGGCACCCAAGAGACCCAGTACTTC. The chain combines TRBV7-5 with TRBJ2-5; no check of the table's D call, TRBD1, against the DNA was made. TRBV7-5 is labeled a pseudogene. The CDR3 extends over 14 amino acids.

V gene TRBV27 combines with J gene TRBJ1-6; tentatively, D is TRBD1 (6 bases). The CDR3 spans 15 residues. In germline, CDR1 is MNHEY, CDR2 SMNVEV (reference sequence). Trimming shortened V by 5 bases and J by 4 bases, and 12 bases separated the two germline ends. For the CDR3, the DNA is TGTGCCAGCAGTCCGCACAGGGTGTATAATTCACCCCTCCACTTT. The encoded protein is CASSPHRVYNSPLHF.

The chain uses TRBV6-5 and TRBJ2-3; 7 nucleotides line up with TRBD1. Unmatched junction bases numbered 3, after V lost 6 bases and J lost 3 bases. The CDR3 totals 13 residues. Germline V lookup: CDR1 MNHEY, CDR2 SVGAGI. The CDR3 loop is CASRRDRTDTQYF. CDR3 bases: TGTGCCAGCAGAAGGGACAGAACAGATACGCAGTATTTT.

This chain joins TRBV9 and TRBJ2-7; 7 positions match TRBD2. The CDR3 is 14 amino acids. The J segment lost 1 base and the V segment lost 4 bases, leaving 5 bases of the junction unmatched. Germline CDR1 reads SGDLS; CDR2 reads YYNGEE. CDR3 region: CASSPPGLSYEQYF. The DNA of the CDR3 is TGTGCCAGCAGCCCCCCGGGACTATCCTACGAGCAGTACTTC. Filled out from reference TRBV9 and TRBJ2-7, the complete variable domain reads DSGVTQTPKHLITATGQRVTLRCSPRSGDLSVYWYQQSLDQGLQFLIQYYNGEERAKGNILERFSAQQFPDLHSELNLSSLELGDSALYFCASSPPGLSYEQYFGPGTRLTVT.

This chain connects TRBV13 to TRBJ1-2; D unresolved. Germline values: CDR1 PRHDT, CDR2 FYEKMQ (reference sequence). V lost 5 bases to trimming and J lost 8 bases, with 15 bases between them. The CDR3 covers 13 residues. CDR3 in amino acids: CASSPSFSRGYTF. CDR3 coding DNA: TGTGCCAGCAGCCCCTCCTTCTCGAGAGGCTACACCTTC.

V and J are TRBV12-2 and TRBJ1-4; the table assigns TRBD1, which was not confirmed against the DNA. TRBV12-2 corresponds to a pseudogene. The CDR3 extends over 15 amino acids. The CDR3 DNA follows: TGTGCAAGTCGCTTAGTGGCAGGGTGTAATGAAAAACTGTTTTTT. This gives the protein CASRLVAGCNEKLFF.

The V call is TRBV7-2, the J call TRBJ1-1; D is uncertain. The V end was cut by 1 base, the J end by 9 bases, with 15 bases between. The CDR3 loop spans 14 amino acids. Germline V lookup: CDR1 SGHTA, CDR2 FQGNSA. In DNA form, the CDR3 reads TGTGCCAGCAGCTTAGGGTTGAACTCAATACAAGCTTTCTTT. Translation: CASSLGLNSIQAFF.

This clone turned up a few times. The chain has TRBV29-1 and TRBJ1-1; D is unclear. Trimming took off 4 bases at V and 7 bases at J, with 10 bases between the two ends. This CDR3 has 11 amino acids. Germline values: CDR1 SQVTM, CDR2 ANQGSEA. CDR3 in amino acids: CSVAPSVEAFF. CDR3 nucleotides: TGCAGCGTTGCCCCTTCGGTTGAAGCTTTCTTT. The full variable domain, completed using reference TRBV29-1 and TRBJ1-1, is SAVISQKPSRDICQRGTSLTIQCQVDSQVTMMFWYRQQPGQSLTLIATANQGSEATYESGFVIDKFPISRPNLTFSTLTVSNMSPEDSSIYLCSVAPSVEAFFGQGTRLTVV.